The 8 T cell receptor beta chains below come from one sample, sequenced in a study of blood T cell repertoires in COVID-19. The method was immunoSEQ multiplex PCR; TCRdb's version includes in-frame clones alone and lacks a portion of them. The data contain approximately 360,000 clones, around 90% of them singletons. The sample taken for sequencing was peripheral blood. The receptors originated from a man aged 35 to 55 with acute or convalescent COVID-19.

The chain joins TRBV5-1 to TRBJ1-1, with D unresolved. With 0 bases removed from V and 5 bases from J, the gap between germline ends came to 8 bases. The CDR3 contains 13 residues. Germline CDR1 is SGHRS and CDR2 is YFSETQ. The CDR3 bases are TGCGCCAGCAGCTTGGTAGCTGTGACTGAAGCTTTCTTT. Its translation: CASSLVAVTEAFF.

V gene TRBV15 combines with J gene TRBJ1-5, with D maybe TRBD1 (5 bases). CDR1 is LNHNV, CDR2 YYDKDF, per germline (reference sequence). Trimming pared 0 bases from V and 2 bases from J, leaving 11 bases between. This CDR3 contains 16 residues. CDR3 in DNA: TGTGCCACCAGCAGAGATCAGGGAGGGGGCAATCAGCCCCAGCATTTT. Amino acid sequence: CATSRDQGGGNQPQHF.

This clone was detected only a few times. V and J are TRBV6-1 and TRBJ1-1; TRBD1 might be the D (6 bases). V lost 0 bases and J lost 5, with 10 bases in between. The germline CDR1 and CDR2 sequences are MNHNS and SASEGT. This CDR3 contains 14 residues. The chain's CDR3 is CASSEAFRGTEAFF. CDR3 coding DNA: TGTGCCAGCAGTGAAGCCTTTAGGGGGACTGAAGCTTTCTTT.

The chain employs TRBV19 and TRBJ1-2, with 12 positions matching TRBD1. CDR1 and CDR2 from the germline V gene are LNHDA and SQIVND (reference sequence). V shed 4 bases, J shed 4 bases, and the junction held 7 bases outside the gene matches. CDR3 length: 16 residues. The CDR3 loop reads CASSKTGTGGIYGYTF. The CDR3 DNA reads TGTGCCAGTAGTAAAACCGGGACAGGGGGCATCTATGGCTACACCTTC.

This chain links TRBV28 with TRBJ1-3, with D perhaps TRBD1 (6 bases). CDR1 MDHEN and CDR2 SYDVKM come from the germline V gene. The CDR3 totals 14 residues. Trimming took off 6 bases at V and 2 bases at J, with 11 bases between the two ends. CDR3 residues: CASRKGVAGNTIYF. CDR3 nucleotide sequence: TGTGCCAGCAGGAAGGGGGTTGCTGGAAACACCATATATTTT. The variable domain in full, completed from reference TRBV28 and TRBJ1-3, reads DVKVTQSSRYLVKRTGEKVFLECVQDMDHENMFWYRQDPGLGLRLIYFSYDVKMKEKGDIPEGYSVSREKKERFSLILESASTNQTSMYLCASRKGVAGNTIYFGEGSWLTVV.

This clone came up once. The chain joins TRBV6-6 to TRBJ1-2, with 9 bases matching TRBD1. The CDR3 loop spans 15 amino acids. V was clipped by 2 bases and J by 8 bases; unmatched bases: 9. Per germline, CDR1 MNHNY and CDR2 SVGAGI (reference sequence). The DNA of the CDR3 is TGTGCCAGCAGTTACCCGGGACAGGGTGTTGGGGGCTACACCTTC. This codes for CASSYPGQGVGGYTF.

The rearrangement links TRBV6-5 to TRBJ1-4, with D maybe TRBD1 (5 bases). There are 15 residues in the CDR3. CDR1 and CDR2 (germline): MNHEY, SVGAGI. Trimming pared 0 bases from V and 7 bases from J, leaving 12 bases between. As DNA, the CDR3 is TGTGCCAGCAGTTACTCGGGGGGGGTCGGTGAAAAACTGTTTTTT. This encodes CASSYSGGVGEKLFF.

This chain links TRBV12-3 or TRBV12-4 with TRBJ1-2; a weak D match, TRBD1 (5 bases). The ends were cut back, 3 bases at V and 7 bases at J, with 12 bases in the middle. The CDR3 sequence is 13 residues long. The CDR3 DNA is TGTGCCAGCAGTTTGTCCCCAGGGTTTGGCTACACCTTC. Protein sequence: CASSLSPGFGYTF.